This T cell receptor beta chain is drawn from a study of cytomegalovirus exposure and HLA in healthy donors. The primer mix had 60 Vbeta and 13 Jbeta primers. Per the authors' pipeline: Later reanalysis found around 74 million unique TCR beta chains, roughly 9.9 million of them shared. The assay was immunoSEQ multiplex PCR, and TCRdb's table has in-frame clones only and misses some. V and J calls and clone size follow that table, whereas D and trimming were derived from the DNA. In the table there are 150,000 to 200,000 clones, 65% to 80% of which are singletons. This receptor was identified in a woman aged 50 to 60 in good health and CMV-seropositive. Sequencing was carried out using PBMCs.

The CDR3 DNA reads TGTGCCAGCAGCTTGGGACCGGGAGGGCCCTACTCTGGGGCCAACGTCCTGACTTTC. Protein: CASSLGPGGPYSGANVLTF. The V gene is TRBV5-8, the J gene TRBJ2-6, with 8 bases aligning to TRBD2. Per germline, CDR1 SGHTS and CDR2 YDEGEE. This CDR3 region has 19 residues. V dropped 0 bases and J dropped 0; count of bases not matched to a gene: 8.